One and the same sample provided the 20 T cell receptor beta chains below, sequenced in a study of blood T cell repertoires in COVID-19. The data were produced by immunoSEQ multiplex PCR, yet TCRdb's version contains in-frame clones alone and is incomplete. The table shows 220,000 or so clones, with 85% to 90% occurring only once. The specimen sequenced was PBMCs or T cells enriched from blood (not recorded which). These receptors were taken from a man aged 50-60 years who had been exposed to COVID-19.

This clone has just a few counts. The chain joins TRBV27 to TRBJ1-1; D gene unclear. The length of the CDR3 is 15 residues. Germline loops: CDR1 MNHEY, CDR2 SMNVEV (reference sequence). Trimming stripped 5 bases from V and 2 bases from J, with 15 bases between. The CDR3 nucleotides read TGTGCCAGCAGTCTCCAACGGTGGGCAAACACTGAAGCTTTCTTT. Encoded protein: CASSLQRWANTEAFF.

The gene calls are TRBV9 and TRBJ2-3; D remains ambiguous. CDR1 and CDR2 from the germline V gene are SGDLS and YYNGEE. V was clipped by 4 bases and J by 7 bases, with 13 bases between them. There are 13 residues in the CDR3. CDR3 nucleotides: TGTGCCAGCAGCTCCCCCGGGTACAATACGCAGTATTTT. It is translated as CASSSPGYNTQYF.

This rearrangement joins TRBV9 to TRBJ2-4, with D tentatively TRBD1 (5 bases). Trimming removed 6 bases at V and 3 bases at J, with 13 bases between. The CDR3 loop spans 14 amino acids. Germline loops: CDR1 SGDLS, CDR2 YYNGEE. The CDR3 region has the DNA TGTGCCAGCAACCCAGGACAATTCAAAAACATTCAGTACTTC. It yields the protein CASNPGQFKNIQYF.

This clone came up once. The rearrangement uses TRBV6-2 or TRBV6-3 and TRBJ1-4; 7 bases are a match to TRBD1. CDR1 and CDR2 (germline): MNHEY, SVGEGT. After removal of 6 bases from V and 5 bases from J, the junction contained 18 bases not matched to a gene. The CDR3 is 18 residues long. The CDR3 loop is CASSQNRGGVRSNEKLFF. The DNA for the CDR3 is TGTGCCAGCAGCCAAAACAGGGGAGGAGTGAGGTCGAATGAAAAACTGTTTTTT.

This chain uses TRBV11-2 with TRBJ2-5, with 10 bases identical to TRBD2. This CDR3 contains 16 residues. The V gene end was trimmed by 3 bases and the J gene end by 0 bases; junction bases not matched to a gene: 4. Looked up from germline, CDR1 is SGHAT and CDR2 is FQNNGV. CDR3 in amino acids: CASSFGLAENQETQYF. The DNA of the CDR3 is TGTGCCAGCAGCTTCGGACTAGCGGAAAACCAAGAGACCCAGTACTTC.

This clone has a single count. J is TRBJ2-3 and V is TRBV11-3; 9 positions agree with TRBD2. CDR1 SGHNT and CDR2 YENEEA come from the germline V gene. This CDR3 has 15 amino acids. The trim removed 1 base at V and 1 base at J, leaving 0 bases unmatched. Written as DNA, the CDR3 is TGTGCCAGCAGCTTAGGGACTAGCGGCACAGATACGCAGTATTTT. It specifies CASSLGTSGTDTQYF.

This chain uses TRBV6-4 with TRBJ1-5; D is perhaps TRBD1 (6 bases). The CDR3 loop spans 13 amino acids. Between the trimmed V and J ends, which lost 6 bases and 7 bases, there was a span of 13 bases. The germline gives CDR1 MRHNA, CDR2 SNTAGT. The chain's CDR3 is CASSPDRLQPQHF. In DNA, the CDR3 is TGTGCCAGCAGCCCGGACAGATTACAGCCCCAGCATTTT.

Comments on this clone: The identical CDR3 is also encoded by other nucleotide sequences in the sample. This rearrangement joins TRBV24-1 to TRBJ1-5; TRBD1 matches at 9 bases. CDR1 is KGHDR, CDR2 SFDVKD, per germline. The CDR3 length is 15 residues. Trimming took 3 bases from V and 5 from J; bases not matched to a gene: 4. CDR3 DNA: TGTGCCACCAGTGATCAGGACAGGGGAGATCAGCCCCAGCATTTT. Residues: CATSDQDRGDQPQHF.

The chain carries TRBV7-3 and TRBJ2-5, with TRBD2 matching 11 bases. Losses at the gene ends were 3 bases for V and 3 bases for J; bases not matched to a gene: 3. CDR3 length equals 15 residues. The germline V gene has CDR1 SGHTA and CDR2 FQGTGA. The DNA for the CDR3 is TGTGCCAGCAGCTTTAGCGGGAGGGCCGAAGAGACCCAGTACTTC. Translated: CASSFSGRAEETQYF. The complete variable domain, with remaining parts taken from reference TRBV7-3 and TRBJ2-5, reads GAGVSQTPSNKVTEKGKYVELRCDPISGHTALYWYRQSLGQGPEFLIYFQGTGAADDSGLPNDRFFAVRPEGSVSTLKIQRTERGDSAVYLCASSFSGRAEETQYFGPGTRLLVL.

This clone turned up a few times. The rearrangement joins TRBV4-1 to TRBJ1-5; 7 bases agree with TRBD1. Germline V gene data show CDR1 as MGHRA and CDR2 as YSYEKL. J lost 1 base, V lost 1 base, and 7 bases had no gene match. The length of the CDR3 is 17 residues. The CDR3 loop reads CASSQVVRGRSNQPQHF. The CDR3 DNA reads TGCGCCAGCAGCCAAGTTGTTAGGGGGCGAAGCAATCAGCCCCAGCATTTT.

The J gene is TRBJ2-3, the V gene TRBV28, with D maybe TRBD2 (6 bases). The CDR3 length is 15 residues. Germline assignment: CDR1 MDHEN and CDR2 SYDVKM. Trimming removed 10 bases at V and 7 bases at J, with 24 bases between. The CDR3 DNA sequence: TGTGCCACTTCCGGGGCTAGCGCCCTCGCGAATACGCAGTATTTT. It codes for CATSGASALANTQYF.

This chain connects TRBV4-2 to TRBJ2-1, with TRBD2 matching over 8 bases. Germline assignment: CDR1 LGHNA and CDR2 YNFKEQ. Germline trimming cut 2 bases from V and 3 bases from J; bases unmatched to any gene: 9. There are 17 residues in the CDR3. CDR3 DNA sequence: TGTGCCAGCAGCCAACCAAGAGGGGGGACTAGCTACAATGAGCAGTTCTTC. This sequence encodes CASSQPRGGTSYNEQFF.

This rearrangement joins TRBV3-1 (or the pseudogene TRBV3-2) to TRBJ2-1; D unclear. The CDR3 consists of 11 residues. Looked up from germline, CDR1 is LGHDT and CDR2 is YNNKEL (reference sequence). V dropped 6 bases and J dropped 4 bases, with 4 bases sitting between them. CDR3 in amino acids: CASRLYNEQFF. CDR3 coding DNA: TGTGCCAGCAGACTTTACAATGAGCAGTTCTTC.

This clone was observed once. The chain joins TRBV28 to TRBJ1-6, with D tentatively TRBD1 (5 bases). This CDR3 contains 15 residues. The ends were cut back, 2 bases at V and 8 bases at J, with 13 bases in the middle. Per the germline V gene, CDR1 is MDHEN and CDR2 is SYDVKM. This CDR3 is CASSLVLGEDSPLHF. The CDR3 nucleotides read TGTGCCAGCAGTTTAGTGTTAGGGGAGGATTCACCCCTCCACTTT.

V gene TRBV19 combines with J gene TRBJ1-4, with TRBD1 matching over 7 bases. CDR3 size: 13 residues. Germline V gene data show CDR1 as LNHDA and CDR2 as SQIVND (reference sequence). V shed 7 bases, J shed 3 bases, and the junction held 2 bases outside the gene matches. CDR3 protein: CASTGTANEKLFF. In DNA form, the CDR3 reads TGTGCCAGTACCGGGACAGCTAATGAAAAACTGTTTTTT.

The CDR3, as DNA: TGTGCCAGCAGCAGTCTAGCGGGAGGGCTAGATGAGCAGTTCTTC. It encodes CASSSLAGGLDEQFF. This chain links TRBV7-9 with TRBJ2-1; 12 nucleotides align to TRBD2. Trimming removed 5 bases from V and 8 bases from J; junction bases left unmatched: 7. CDR3 length: 15 residues. Looked up from germline, CDR1 is SEHNR and CDR2 is FQNEAQ (reference sequence).

The V and J genes are TRBV6-5 and TRBJ2-1; maybe TRBD1 (6 bases). Germline lookup yields CDR1 MNHEY and CDR2 SVGAGI. V lost 6 bases, J lost 3 bases, and 15 bases lay in between. This CDR3 spans 15 amino acids. The CDR3 loop reads CASSLTGFGYNEQFF. For the CDR3, the DNA is TGTGCCAGCAGCCTTACAGGGTTTGGCTACAATGAGCAGTTCTTC.

The rearrangement links TRBV7-3 to TRBJ2-1; the match to TRBD2 covers 8 bases. The CDR3 spans 16 residues. Germline CDR1 reads SGHTA; CDR2 reads FQGTGA. Losses at the gene ends were 3 bases for V and 6 bases for J; bases not matched to a gene: 10. The CDR3 protein is CASSFNSGGLINEQFF. In nucleotides, the CDR3 is TGTGCCAGCAGCTTCAATTCGGGGGGGCTGATCAATGAGCAGTTCTTC. The variable domain in full, with the rest retrieved from reference TRBV7-3 and TRBJ2-1, is GAGVSQTPSNKVTEKGKYVELRCDPISGHTALYWYRQSLGQGPEFLIYFQGTGAADDSGLPNDRFFAVRPEGSVSTLKIQRTERGDSAVYLCASSFNSGGLINEQFFGPGTRLTVL.

The chain couples TRBV29-1 to TRBJ1-2; tentatively, D is TRBD1 (5 bases). The CDR3 is 12 residues long. Trimming removed 5 bases at V and 6 bases at J, with 13 bases between. In germline, CDR1 is SQVTM, CDR2 ANQGSEA. This CDR3 reads CSVTGTGDGYTF. The CDR3 DNA reads as TGCAGCGTTACCGGGACGGGGGATGGCTACACCTTC.

This sequence joins TRBV2 and TRBJ2-3; 7 bases agree with TRBD2. Trimming cost V 10 bases and J 1 base; bases outside gene matches: 11. CDR1 and CDR2 (germline): SNHLY, FYNNEI. The CDR3 is 15 residues long. The CDR3 here is CATGGLVGGTDTQYF. The CDR3 DNA is TGTGCCACCGGCGGACTAGTTGGGGGCACAGATACGCAGTATTTT.